Sequencing of this T cell receptor beta chain was carried out in a study of technical replicates of blood from several donors. CDR1 is WSHSY and CDR2 is SAAADI in the germline V gene. The CDR3 spans 13 residues. Produced via immunoSEQ multiplex PCR; TCRdb's table is partial and in-frame only. The sample records fewer than 12,000 clones, approximately 94% being singletons. As regards this clone: Its ends do not fully match the called genes, so a read error is possible.

V gene TRBV10-2 combines with J gene TRBJ2-7; the match to TRBD1 covers 7 bases. The sequence came from a human donor in good health. Specimen: PBMCs. CDR3 amino acids: CASSATGSHEQCF. CDR3 in DNA: TGCGCCAGCAGTGCGACAGGGTCCCACGAGCAGTGCTTC.